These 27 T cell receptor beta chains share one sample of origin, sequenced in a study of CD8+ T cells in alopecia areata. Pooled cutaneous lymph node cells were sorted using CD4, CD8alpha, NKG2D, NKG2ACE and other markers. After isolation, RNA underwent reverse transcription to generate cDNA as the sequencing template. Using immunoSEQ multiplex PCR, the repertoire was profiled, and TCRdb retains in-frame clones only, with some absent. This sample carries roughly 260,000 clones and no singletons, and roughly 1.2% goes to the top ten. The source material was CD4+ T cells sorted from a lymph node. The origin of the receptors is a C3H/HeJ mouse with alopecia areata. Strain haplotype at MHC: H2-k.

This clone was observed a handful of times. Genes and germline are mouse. CDR3 residues: CASSSRDKNTEVFF. The DNA read from the CDR3 is TGTGCTAGCAGTAGCCGGGACAAAAACACA. The chain carries TRBV17 and TRBJ1-1, with D possibly matching TRBD1 (6 bases). Coverage ceases 4 residues before the CDR3 finishes, and the germline J gene fills in the end. Germline loops: CDR1 MNHDT, CDR2 YYDKIL. V was pared by 3 bases and J by 1 base, with 9 bases between. The CDR3 is 14 residues long.

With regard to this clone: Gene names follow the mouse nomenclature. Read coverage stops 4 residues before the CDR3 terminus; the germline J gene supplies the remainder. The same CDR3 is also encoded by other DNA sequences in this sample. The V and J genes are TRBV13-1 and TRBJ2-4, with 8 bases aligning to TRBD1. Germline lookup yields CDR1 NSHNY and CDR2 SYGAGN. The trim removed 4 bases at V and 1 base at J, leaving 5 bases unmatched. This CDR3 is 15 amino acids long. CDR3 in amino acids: CASSNPGQGQNTLYF. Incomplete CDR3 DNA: TGTGCCAGCAGTAATCCGGGACAGGGTCAAAAC.

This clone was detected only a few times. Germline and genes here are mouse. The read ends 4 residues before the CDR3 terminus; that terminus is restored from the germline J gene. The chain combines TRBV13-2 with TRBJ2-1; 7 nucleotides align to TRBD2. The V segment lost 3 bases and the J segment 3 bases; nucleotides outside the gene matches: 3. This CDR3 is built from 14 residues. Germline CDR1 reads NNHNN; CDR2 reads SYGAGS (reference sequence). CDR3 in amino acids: CASGAWGIYAEQFF. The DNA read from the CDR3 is TGTGCCAGCGGTGCCTGGGGGATCTATGCT.

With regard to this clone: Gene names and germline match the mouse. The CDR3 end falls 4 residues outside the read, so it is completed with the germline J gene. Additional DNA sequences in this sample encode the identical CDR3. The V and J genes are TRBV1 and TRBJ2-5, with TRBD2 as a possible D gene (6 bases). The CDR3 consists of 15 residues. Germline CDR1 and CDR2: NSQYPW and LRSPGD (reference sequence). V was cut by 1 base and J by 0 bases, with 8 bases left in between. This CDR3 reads CTCSAGGVNQDTQYF. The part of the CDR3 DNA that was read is TGCACCTGCAGTGCAGGGGGGGTTAACCAAGAC. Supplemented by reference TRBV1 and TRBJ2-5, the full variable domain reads VTLLEQNPRWRLVPRGQAVNLRCILKNSQYPWMSWYQQDLQKQLQWLFTLRSPGDKEVKSLPGADYLATRVTDTELRLQVANMSQGRTLYCTCSAGGVNQDTQYFGPGTRLLVL.

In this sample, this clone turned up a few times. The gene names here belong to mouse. CDR3 bases read: TGTGCCAGCGGTGAACCTCAGGGAGAC. Translating it yields CASGEPQGD. The CDR3 in full is CASGEPQGDTQYF. The rearrangement joins TRBV13-2 to TRBJ2-5; D might be TRBD1 (5 bases). The read gets to within 4 residues of the CDR3 end, and the germline J gene fills in the rest. The germline gives CDR1 NNHNN, CDR2 SYGAGS (reference sequence). This CDR3 has 13 amino acids.

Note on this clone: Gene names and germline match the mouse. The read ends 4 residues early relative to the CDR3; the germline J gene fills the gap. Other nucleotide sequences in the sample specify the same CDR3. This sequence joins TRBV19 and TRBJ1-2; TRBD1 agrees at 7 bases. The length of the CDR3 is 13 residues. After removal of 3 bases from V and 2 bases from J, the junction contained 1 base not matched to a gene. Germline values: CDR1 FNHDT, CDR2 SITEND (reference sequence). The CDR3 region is CASSRDSNSDYTF. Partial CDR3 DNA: TGTGCCAGCAGTAGGGACAGCAACTCC.

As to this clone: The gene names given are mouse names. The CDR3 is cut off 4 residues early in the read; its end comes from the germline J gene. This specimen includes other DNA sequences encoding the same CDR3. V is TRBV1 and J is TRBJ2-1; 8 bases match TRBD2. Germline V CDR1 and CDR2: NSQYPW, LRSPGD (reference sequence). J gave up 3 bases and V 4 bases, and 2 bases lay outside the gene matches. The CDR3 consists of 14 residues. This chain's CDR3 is CTCSGTGGYAEQFF. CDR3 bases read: TGCACCTGCAGTGGTACTGGGGGCTATGCT.

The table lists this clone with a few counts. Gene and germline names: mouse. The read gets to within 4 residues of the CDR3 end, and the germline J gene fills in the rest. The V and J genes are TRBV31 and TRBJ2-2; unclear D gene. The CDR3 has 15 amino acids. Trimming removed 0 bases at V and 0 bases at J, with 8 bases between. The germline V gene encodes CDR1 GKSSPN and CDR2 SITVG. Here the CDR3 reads CAWSLPPANTGQLYF. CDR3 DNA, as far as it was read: TGTGCCTGGAGTCTACCCCCAGCAAACACCGGG.

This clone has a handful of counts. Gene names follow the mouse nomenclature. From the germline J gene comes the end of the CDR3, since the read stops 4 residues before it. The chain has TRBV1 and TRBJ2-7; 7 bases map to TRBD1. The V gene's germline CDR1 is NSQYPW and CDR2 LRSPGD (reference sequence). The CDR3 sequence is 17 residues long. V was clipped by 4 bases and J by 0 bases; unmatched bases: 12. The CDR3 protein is CTCSEGLYRGVSYEQYF. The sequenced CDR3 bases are TGCACCTGCAGTGAGGGCCTCTACAGGGGCGTCTCCTAT.

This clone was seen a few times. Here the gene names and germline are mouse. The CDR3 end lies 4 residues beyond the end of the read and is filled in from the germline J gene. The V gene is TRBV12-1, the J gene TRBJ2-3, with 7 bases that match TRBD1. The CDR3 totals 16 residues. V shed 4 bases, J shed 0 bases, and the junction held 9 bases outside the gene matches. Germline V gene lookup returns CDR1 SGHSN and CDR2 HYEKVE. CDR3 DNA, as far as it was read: TGTGCCAGCTCCCCCCGGGACAGATCTAGTGCAGAA. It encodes CASSPRDRSSAE. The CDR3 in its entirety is CASSPRDRSSAETLYF.

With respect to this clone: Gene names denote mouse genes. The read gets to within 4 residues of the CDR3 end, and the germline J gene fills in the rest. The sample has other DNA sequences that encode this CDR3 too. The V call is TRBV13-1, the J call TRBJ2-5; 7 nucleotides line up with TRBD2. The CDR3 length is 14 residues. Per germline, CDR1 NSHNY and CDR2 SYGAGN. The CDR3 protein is CASSDATGEDTQYF. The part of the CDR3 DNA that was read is TGTGCCAGCAGTGATGCAACTGGGGAAGAC.

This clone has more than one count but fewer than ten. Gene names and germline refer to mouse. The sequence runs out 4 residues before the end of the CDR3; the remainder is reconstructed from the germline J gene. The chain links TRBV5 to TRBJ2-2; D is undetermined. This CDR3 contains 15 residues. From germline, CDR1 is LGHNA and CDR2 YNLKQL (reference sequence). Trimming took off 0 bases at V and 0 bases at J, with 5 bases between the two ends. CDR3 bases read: TGTGCCAGCAGCCAAGAAACAACAAACACCGGG. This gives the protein CASSQETTNTG. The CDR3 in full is CASSQETTNTGQLYF.

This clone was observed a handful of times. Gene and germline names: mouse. The CDR3 protein is CAWSLHRDERLFF. The part of the CDR3 DNA that was read is TGTGCCTGGAGTCTACACAGGGACGAA. J is TRBJ1-4 and V is TRBV31, with TRBD1 as a possible D gene (6 bases). The read ends 4 residues early relative to the CDR3; the germline J gene fills the gap. This CDR3 region has 13 residues. Germline V lookup: CDR1 GKSSPN, CDR2 SITVG. V dropped 0 bases and J dropped 6 bases, with 8 bases sitting between them. Full variable domain (rest looked up from reference TRBV31 and TRBJ1-4): AQTIHQWPVAEIKAVGSPLSLGCTIKGKSSPNLYWYWQATGGTLQQLFYSITVGQVESVVQLNLSASRPKDDQFILSTEKLLLSHSGFYLCAWSLHRDERLFFGHGTKLSVL.

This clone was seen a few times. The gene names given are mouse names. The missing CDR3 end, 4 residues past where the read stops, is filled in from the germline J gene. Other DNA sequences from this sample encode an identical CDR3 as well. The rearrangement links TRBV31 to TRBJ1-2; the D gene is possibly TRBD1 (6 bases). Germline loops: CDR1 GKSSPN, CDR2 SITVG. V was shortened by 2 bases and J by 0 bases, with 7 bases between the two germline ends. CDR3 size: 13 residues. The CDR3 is CAWSRQANSDYTF. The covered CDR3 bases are TGTGCCTGGAGTAGACAGGCAAACTCC.

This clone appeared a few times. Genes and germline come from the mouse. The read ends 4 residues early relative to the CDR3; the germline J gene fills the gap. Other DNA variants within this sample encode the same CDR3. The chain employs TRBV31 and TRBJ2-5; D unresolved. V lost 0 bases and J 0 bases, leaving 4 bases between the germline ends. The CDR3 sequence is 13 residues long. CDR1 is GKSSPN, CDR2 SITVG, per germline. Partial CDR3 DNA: TGTGCCTGGAGTCTGGGAAACCAAGAC. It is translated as CAWSLGNQD. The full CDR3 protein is CAWSLGNQDTQYF. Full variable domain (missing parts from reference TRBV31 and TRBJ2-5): AQTIHQWPVAEIKAVGSPLSLGCTIKGKSSPNLYWYWQATGGTLQQLFYSITVGQVESVVQLNLSASRPKDDQFILSTEKLLLSHSGFYLCAWSLGNQDTQYFGPGTRLLVL.

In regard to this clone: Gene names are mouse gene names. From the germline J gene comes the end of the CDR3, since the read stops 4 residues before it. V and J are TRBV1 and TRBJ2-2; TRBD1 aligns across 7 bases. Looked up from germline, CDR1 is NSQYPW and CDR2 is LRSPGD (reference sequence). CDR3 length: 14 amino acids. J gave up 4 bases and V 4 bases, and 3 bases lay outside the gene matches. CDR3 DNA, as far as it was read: TGCACCTGCAGTGGACAGGGAGGCACCGGG. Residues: CTCSGQGGTG. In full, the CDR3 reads CTCSGQGGTGQLYF.

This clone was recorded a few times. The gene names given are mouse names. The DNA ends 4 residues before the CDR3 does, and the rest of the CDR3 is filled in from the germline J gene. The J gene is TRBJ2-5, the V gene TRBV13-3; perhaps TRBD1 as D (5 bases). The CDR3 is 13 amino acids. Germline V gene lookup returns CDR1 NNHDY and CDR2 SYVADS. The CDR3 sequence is CASSDAGRDTQYF. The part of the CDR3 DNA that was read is TGTGCCAGCAGTGATGCAGGGAGAGAC.

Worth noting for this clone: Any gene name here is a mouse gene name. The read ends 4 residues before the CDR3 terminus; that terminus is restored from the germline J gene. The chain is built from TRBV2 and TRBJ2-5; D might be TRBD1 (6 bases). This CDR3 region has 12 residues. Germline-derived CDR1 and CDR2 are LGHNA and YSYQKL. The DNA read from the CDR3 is TGTGCCAGCAGCCAACAGGGGGAC. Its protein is CASSQQGD. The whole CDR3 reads CASSQQGDTQYF.

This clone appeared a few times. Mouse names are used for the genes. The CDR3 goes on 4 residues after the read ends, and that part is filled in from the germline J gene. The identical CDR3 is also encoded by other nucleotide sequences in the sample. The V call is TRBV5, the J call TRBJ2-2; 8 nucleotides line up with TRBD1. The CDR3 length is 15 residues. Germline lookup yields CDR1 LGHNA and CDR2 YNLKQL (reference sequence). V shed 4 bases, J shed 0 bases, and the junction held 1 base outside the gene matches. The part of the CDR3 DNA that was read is TGTGCCAGCAGCCGGGGACAGGCAAACACCGGG. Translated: CASSRGQANTG. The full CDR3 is CASSRGQANTGQLYF.

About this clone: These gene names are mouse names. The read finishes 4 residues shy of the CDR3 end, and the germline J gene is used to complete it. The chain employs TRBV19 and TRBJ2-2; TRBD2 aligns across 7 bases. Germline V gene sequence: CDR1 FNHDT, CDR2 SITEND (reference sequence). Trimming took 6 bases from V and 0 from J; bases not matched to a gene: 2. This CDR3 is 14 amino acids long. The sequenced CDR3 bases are TGTGCCAGCAAACTGGGGACAAACACCGGG. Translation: CASKLGTNTG. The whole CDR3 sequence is CASKLGTNTGQLYF. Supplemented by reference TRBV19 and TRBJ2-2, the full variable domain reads GGIITQTPKFLIGQEGQKLTLKCQQNFNHDTMYWYRQDSGKGLRLIYYSITENDLQKGDLSEGYDASREKKSSFSLTVTSAQKNEMAVFLCASKLGTNTGQLYFGEGSKLTVL.

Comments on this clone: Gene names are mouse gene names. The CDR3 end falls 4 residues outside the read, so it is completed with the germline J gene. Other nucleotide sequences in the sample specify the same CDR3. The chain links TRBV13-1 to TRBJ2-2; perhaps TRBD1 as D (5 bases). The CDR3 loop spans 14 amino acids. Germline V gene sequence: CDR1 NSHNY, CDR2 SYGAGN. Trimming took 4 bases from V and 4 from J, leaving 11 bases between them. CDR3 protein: CASSRQGGTGQLYF. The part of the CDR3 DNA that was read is TGTGCCAGCAGTCGGCAGGGCGGCACCGGG.

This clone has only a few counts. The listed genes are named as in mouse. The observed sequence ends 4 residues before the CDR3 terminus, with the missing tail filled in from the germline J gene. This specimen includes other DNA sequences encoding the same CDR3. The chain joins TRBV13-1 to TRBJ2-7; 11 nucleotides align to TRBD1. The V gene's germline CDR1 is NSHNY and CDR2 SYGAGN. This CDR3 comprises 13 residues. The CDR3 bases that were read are TGTGCCAGCAGAGGACAGGGGGCGTAT. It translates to CASRGQGAY. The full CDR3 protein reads CASRGQGAYEQYF.

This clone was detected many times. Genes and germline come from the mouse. Incomplete CDR3 DNA: TGTGCTAGCAGTAGTCAAGACTCC. Its translation is CASSSQDS. The complete CDR3 reads CASSSQDSDYTF. The V call is TRBV17, the J call TRBJ1-2; unclear D gene. Read coverage stops 4 residues before the CDR3 terminus; the germline J gene supplies the remainder. The CDR3 length is 12 residues. Germline V gives CDR1 MNHDT, CDR2 YYDKIL. Trimming shortened V by 3 bases and J by 3 bases, and 5 bases separated the two germline ends.

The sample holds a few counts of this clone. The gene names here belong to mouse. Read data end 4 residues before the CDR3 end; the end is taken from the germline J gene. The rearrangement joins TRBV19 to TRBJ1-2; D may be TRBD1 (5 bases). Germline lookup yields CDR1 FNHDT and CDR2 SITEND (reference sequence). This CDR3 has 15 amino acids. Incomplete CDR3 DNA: TGTGCCAGCAGTCGCCTGACTGGGGGGGGACGC. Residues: CASSRLTGGGR. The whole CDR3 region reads CASSRLTGGGRDYTF.

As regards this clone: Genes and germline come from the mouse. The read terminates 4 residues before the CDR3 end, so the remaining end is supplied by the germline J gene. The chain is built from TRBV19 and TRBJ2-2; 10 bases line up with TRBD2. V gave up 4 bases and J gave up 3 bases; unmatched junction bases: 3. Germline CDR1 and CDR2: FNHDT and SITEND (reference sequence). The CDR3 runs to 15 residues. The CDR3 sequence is CASSPGGAYTGQLYF. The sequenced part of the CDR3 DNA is TGTGCCAGCAGTCCTGGGGGGGCGTACACCGGG. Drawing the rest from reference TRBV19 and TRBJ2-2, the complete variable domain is GGIITQTPKFLIGQEGQKLTLKCQQNFNHDTMYWYRQDSGKGLRLIYYSITENDLQKGDLSEGYDASREKKSSFSLTVTSAQKNEMAVFLCASSPGGAYTGQLYFGEGSKLTVL.

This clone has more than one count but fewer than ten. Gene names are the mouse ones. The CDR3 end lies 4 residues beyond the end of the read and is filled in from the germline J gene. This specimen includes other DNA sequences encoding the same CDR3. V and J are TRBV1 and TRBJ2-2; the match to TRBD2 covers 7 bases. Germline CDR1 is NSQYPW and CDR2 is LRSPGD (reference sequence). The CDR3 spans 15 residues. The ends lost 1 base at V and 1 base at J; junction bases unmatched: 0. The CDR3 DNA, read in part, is TGCACCTGCAGTGCAGGGACTGGAAACACCGGG. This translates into CTCSAGTGNTG. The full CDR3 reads CTCSAGTGNTGQLYF. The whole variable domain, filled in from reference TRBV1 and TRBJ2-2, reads VTLLEQNPRWRLVPRGQAVNLRCILKNSQYPWMSWYQQDLQKQLQWLFTLRSPGDKEVKSLPGADYLATRVTDTELRLQVANMSQGRTLYCTCSAGTGNTGQLYFGEGSKLTVL.

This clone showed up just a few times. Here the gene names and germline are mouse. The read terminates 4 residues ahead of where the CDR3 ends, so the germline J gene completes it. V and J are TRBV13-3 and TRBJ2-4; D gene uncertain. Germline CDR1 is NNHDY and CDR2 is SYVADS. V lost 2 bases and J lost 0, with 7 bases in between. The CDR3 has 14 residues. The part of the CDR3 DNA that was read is TGTGCCAGCAGTGAAGACTTTAGTCAAAAC. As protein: CASSEDFSQN. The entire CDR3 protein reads CASSEDFSQNTLYF.